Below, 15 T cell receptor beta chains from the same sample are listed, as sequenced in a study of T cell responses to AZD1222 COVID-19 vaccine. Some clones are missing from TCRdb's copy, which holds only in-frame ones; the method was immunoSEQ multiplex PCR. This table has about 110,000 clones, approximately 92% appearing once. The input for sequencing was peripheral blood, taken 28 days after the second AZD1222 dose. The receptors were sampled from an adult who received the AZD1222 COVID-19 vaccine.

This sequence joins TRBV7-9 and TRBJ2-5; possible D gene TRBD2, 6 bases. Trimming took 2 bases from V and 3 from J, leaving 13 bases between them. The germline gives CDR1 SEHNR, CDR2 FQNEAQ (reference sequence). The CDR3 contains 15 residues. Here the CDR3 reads CASSLWTGDEETQYF. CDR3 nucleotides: TGTGCCAGCAGCTTATGGACGGGGGACGAAGAGACCCAGTACTTC.

The CDR3 here is CASSPRLAGSLDEQFF. The CDR3 nucleotides read TGCGCCAGCAGCCCACGACTAGCGGGGTCCTTGGATGAGCAGTTCTTC. The rearrangement joins TRBV5-1 to TRBJ2-1; TRBD2 matches at 11 bases. The CDR3 totals 16 residues. V was clipped by 4 bases and J by 8 bases; unmatched bases: 11. Germline V CDR1 and CDR2: SGHRS, YFSETQ. Looking up the rest from reference TRBV5-1 and TRBJ2-1 gives the full variable domain: KAGVTQTPRYLIKTRGQQVTLSCSPISGHRSVSWYQQTPGQGLQFLFEYFSETQRNKGNFPGRFSGRQFSNSRSEMNVSTLELGDSALYLCASSPRLAGSLDEQFFGPGTRLTVL.

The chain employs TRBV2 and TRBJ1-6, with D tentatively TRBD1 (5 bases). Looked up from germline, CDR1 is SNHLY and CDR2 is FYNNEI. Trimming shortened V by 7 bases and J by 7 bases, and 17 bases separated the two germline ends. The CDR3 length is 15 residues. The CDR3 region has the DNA TGTGCCAGCACCAAAAGGGAGGGACCAAATTCACCCCTCCACTTT. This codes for CASTKREGPNSPLHF. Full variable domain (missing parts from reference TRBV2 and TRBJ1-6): EPEVTQTPSHQVTQMGQEVILRCVPISNHLYFYWYRQILGQKVEFLVSFYNNEISEKSEIFDDQFSVERPDGSNFTLKIRSTKLEDSAMYFCASTKREGPNSPLHFGNGTRLTVT.

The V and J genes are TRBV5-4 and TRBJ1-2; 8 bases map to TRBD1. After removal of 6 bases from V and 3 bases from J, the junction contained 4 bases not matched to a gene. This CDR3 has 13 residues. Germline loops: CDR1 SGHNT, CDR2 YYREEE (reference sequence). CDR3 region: CASTQQGDYGYTF. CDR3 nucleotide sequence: TGTGCCAGCACCCAACAGGGGGACTATGGCTACACCTTC.

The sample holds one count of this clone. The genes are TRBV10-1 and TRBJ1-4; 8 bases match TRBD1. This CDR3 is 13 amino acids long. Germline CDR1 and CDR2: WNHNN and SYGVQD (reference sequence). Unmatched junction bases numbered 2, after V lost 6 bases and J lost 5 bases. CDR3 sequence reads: CASSRGQNEKLFF. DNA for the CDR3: TGCGCCAGCAGCAGGGGGCAAAATGAAAAACTGTTTTTT.

This CDR3 is CASSDLLTGYQPQHF. DNA for the CDR3: TGTGCCAGCAGTGACCTCCTGACAGGCTATCAGCCCCAGCATTTT. The chain carries TRBV6-1 and TRBJ1-5, with D maybe TRBD1 (6 bases). The germline V gene has CDR1 MNHNS and CDR2 SASEGT. The CDR3 length is 15 residues. The ends were cut back, 3 bases at V and 5 bases at J, with 14 bases in the middle.

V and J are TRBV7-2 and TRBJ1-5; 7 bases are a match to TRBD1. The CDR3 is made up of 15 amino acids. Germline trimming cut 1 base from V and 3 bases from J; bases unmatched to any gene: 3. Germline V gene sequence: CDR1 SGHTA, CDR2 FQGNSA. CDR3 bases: TGTGCCAGCAGCTTAGTAACAGGGGCCAATCAGCCCCAGCATTTT. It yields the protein CASSLVTGANQPQHF.

Here the CDR3 DNA reads TGTGCCAGCAGCCAAGAGGAGGGAGGGGCCCAAGAGACCCAGTACTTC. Its protein is CASSQEEGGAQETQYF. This chain uses TRBV4-2 with TRBJ2-5; the match to TRBD2 covers 7 bases. CDR1 is LGHNA, CDR2 YNFKEQ, per germline. The CDR3 is 16 residues long. V was pared by 0 bases and J by 1 base, with 5 bases of the junction left unmatched.

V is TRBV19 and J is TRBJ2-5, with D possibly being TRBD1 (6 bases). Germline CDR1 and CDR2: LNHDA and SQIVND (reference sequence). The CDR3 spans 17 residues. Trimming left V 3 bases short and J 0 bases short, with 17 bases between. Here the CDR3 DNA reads TGTGCCAGTAGTATGGGAAAGGGGGTTCCGTACCAAGAGACCCAGTACTTC. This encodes CASSMGKGVPYQETQYF. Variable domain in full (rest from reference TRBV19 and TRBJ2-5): DGGITQSPKYLFRKEGQNVTLSCEQNLNHDAMYWYRQDPGQGLRLIYYSQIVNDFQKGDIAEGYSVSREKKESFPLTVTSAQKNPTAFYLCASSMGKGVPYQETQYFGPGTRLLVL.

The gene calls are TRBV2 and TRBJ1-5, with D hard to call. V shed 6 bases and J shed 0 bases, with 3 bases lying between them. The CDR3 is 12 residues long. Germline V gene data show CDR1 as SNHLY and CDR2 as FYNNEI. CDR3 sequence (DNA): TGTGCCAGCAGGGGTAGCAATCAGCCCCAGCATTTT. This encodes CASRGSNQPQHF.

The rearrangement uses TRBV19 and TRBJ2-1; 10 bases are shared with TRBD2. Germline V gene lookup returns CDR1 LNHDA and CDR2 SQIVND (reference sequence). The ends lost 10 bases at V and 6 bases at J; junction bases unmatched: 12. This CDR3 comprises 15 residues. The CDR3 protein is CATHQRGGGFNEQFF. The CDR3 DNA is TGTGCCACCCATCAGCGGGGGGGCGGATTCAATGAGCAGTTCTTC.

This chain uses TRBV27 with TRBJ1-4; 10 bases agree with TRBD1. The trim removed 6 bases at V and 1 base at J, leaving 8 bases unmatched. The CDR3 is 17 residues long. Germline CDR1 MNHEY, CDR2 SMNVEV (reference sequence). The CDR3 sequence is CASSRKGQGGTNEKLFF. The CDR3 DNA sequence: TGTGCCAGCAGCCGTAAAGGACAGGGGGGAACTAATGAAAAACTGTTTTTT.

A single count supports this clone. CDR3 amino acids: CASSLVGLAQRGDTQYF. CDR3 nucleotide sequence: TGTGCCAGCAGCTTAGTTGGGCTAGCCCAAAGGGGCGATACGCAGTATTTT. The V and J genes are TRBV7-6 and TRBJ2-3; D possibly uses TRBD1 or TRBD2 (5 bases each). Germline loops: CDR1 SGHVS, CDR2 FNYEAQ. CDR3 size: 17 residues. V was trimmed by 1 base and J by 6 bases, leaving 20 bases between them.

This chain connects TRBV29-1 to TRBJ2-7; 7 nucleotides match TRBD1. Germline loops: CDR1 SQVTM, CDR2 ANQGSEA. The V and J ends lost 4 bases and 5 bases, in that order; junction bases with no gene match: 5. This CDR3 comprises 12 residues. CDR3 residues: CSVATGFHEQYF. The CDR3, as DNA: TGCAGCGTTGCGACAGGGTTCCACGAGCAGTACTTC.

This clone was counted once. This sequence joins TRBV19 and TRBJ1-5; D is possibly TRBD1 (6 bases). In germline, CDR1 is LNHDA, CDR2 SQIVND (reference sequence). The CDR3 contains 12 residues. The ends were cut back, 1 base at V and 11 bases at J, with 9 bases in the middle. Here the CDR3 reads CASSIAGTTQHF. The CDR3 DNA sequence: TGTGCCAGTAGTATAGCCGGGACAACCCAGCATTTT. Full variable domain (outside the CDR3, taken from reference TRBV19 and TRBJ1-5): DGGITQSPKYLFRKEGQNVTLSCEQNLNHDAMYWYRQDPGQGLRLIYYSQIVNDFQKGDIAEGYSVSREKKESFPLTVTSAQKNPTAFYLCASSIAGTTQHFGDGTRLSIL.